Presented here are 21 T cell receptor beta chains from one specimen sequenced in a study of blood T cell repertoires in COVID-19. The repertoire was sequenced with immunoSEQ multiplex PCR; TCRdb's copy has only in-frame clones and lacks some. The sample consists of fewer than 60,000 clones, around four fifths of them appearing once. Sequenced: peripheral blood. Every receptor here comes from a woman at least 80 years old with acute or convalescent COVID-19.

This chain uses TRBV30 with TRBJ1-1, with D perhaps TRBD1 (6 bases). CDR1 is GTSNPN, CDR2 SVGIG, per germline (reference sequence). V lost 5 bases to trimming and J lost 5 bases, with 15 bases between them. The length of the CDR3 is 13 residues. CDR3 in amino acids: CAWARPGETEAFF. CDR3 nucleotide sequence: TGTGCCTGGGCCCGCCCAGGGGAGACTGAAGCTTTCTTT.

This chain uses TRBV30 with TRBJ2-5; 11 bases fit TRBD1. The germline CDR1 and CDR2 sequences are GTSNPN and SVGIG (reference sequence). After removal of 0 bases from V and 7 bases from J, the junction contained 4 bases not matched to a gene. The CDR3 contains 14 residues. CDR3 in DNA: TGTGCCTGGAGTGTTTCCGGGACAGGGGGGACCCAGTACTTC. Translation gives CAWSVSGTGGTQYF.

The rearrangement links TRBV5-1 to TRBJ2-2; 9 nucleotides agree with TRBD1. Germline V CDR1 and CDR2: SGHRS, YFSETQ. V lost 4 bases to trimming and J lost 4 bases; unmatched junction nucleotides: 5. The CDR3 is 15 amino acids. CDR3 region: CASSLGQGSTGELFF. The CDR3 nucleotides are TGCGCCAGCAGCCTGGGACAGGGAAGCACCGGGGAGCTGTTTTTT.

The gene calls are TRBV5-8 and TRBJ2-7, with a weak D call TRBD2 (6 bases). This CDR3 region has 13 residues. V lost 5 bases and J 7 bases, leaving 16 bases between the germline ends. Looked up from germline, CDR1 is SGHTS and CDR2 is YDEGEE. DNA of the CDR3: TGTGCCAGCAGAAAAATGGGGCGGGGAGAGCAGTACTTC. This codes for CASRKMGRGEQYF. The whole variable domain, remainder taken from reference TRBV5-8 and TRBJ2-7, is EAGVTQSPTHLIKTRGQQATLRCSPISGHTSVYWYQQALGLGLQFLLWYDEGEERNRGNFPPRFSGRQFPNYSSELNVNALELEDSALYLCASRKMGRGEQYFGPGTRLTVT.

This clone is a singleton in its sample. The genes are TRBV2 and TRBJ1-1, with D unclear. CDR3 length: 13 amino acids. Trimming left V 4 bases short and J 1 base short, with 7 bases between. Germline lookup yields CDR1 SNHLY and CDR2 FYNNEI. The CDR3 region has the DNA TGTGCCAGCAGTGCAGTACCGAACACTGAAGCTTTCTTT. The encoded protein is CASSAVPNTEAFF.

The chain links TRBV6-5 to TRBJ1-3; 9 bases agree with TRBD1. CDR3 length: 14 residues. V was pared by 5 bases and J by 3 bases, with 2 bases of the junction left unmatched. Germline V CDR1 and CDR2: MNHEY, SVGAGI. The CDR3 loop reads CASSRTGDGNTIYF. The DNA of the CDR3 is TGTGCCAGCAGTCGGACAGGGGATGGAAACACCATATATTTT.

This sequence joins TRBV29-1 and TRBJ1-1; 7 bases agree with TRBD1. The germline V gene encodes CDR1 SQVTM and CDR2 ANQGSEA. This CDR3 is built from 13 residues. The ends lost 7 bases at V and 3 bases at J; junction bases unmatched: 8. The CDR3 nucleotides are TGCAGCGAGAAGACAGGGATGGACACTGAAGCTTTCTTT. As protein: CSEKTGMDTEAFF.

CDR3 in DNA: TGTGCCAGCAGCTTGGAGGCTAGCGGAAACTACGAGCAGTACTTC. This codes for CASSLEASGNYEQYF. The chain combines TRBV7-9 with TRBJ2-7, with 7 positions matching TRBD2. The CDR3 loop spans 15 amino acids. J gave up 3 bases and V 3 bases, and 8 bases lay outside the gene matches. CDR1 SEHNR and CDR2 FQNEAQ come from the germline V gene (reference sequence).

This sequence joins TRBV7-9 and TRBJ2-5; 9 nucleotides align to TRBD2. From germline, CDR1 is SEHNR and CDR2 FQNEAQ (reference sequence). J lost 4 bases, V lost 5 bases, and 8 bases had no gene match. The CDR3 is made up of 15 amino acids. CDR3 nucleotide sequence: TGTGCCAGCAGCCCCGGAGCGGGGGGCAGAGAGACCCAGTACTTC. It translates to CASSPGAGGRETQYF.

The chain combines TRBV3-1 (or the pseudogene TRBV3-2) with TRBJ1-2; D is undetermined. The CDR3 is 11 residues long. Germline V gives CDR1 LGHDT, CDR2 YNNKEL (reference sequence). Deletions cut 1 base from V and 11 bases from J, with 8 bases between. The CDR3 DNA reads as TGTGCCAGCAGCCAAGGTAGCGGGTACACCTTC. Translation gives CASSQGSGYTF.

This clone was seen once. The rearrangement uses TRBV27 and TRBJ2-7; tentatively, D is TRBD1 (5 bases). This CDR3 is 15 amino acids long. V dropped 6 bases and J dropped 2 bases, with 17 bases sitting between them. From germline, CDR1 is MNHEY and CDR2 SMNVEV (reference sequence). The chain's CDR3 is CASRPRQGATYEQYF. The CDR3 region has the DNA TGTGCCAGCAGACCGCGGCAGGGCGCAACCTACGAGCAGTACTTC.

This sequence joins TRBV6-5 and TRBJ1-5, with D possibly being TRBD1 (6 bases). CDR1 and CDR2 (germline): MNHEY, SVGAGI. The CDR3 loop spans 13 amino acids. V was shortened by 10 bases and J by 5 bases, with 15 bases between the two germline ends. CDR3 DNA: TGTGCCACCACGGGGGGGCTGGATCAGCCCCAGCATTTT. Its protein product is CATTGGLDQPQHF.

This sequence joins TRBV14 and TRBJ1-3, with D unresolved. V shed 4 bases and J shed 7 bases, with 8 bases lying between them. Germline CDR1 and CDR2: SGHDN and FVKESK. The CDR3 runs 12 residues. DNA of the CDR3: TGTGCCAGCAGCCTCTTCCGGAACACCATATATTTT. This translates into CASSLFRNTIYF.

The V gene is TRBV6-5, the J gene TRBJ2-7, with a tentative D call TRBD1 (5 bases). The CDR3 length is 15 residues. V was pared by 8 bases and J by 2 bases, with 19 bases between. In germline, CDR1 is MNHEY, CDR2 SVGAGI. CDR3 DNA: TGTGCCAGCGGTTTAGGGGCAGGGCCCGCCTACGAGCAGTACTTC. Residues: CASGLGAGPAYEQYF.

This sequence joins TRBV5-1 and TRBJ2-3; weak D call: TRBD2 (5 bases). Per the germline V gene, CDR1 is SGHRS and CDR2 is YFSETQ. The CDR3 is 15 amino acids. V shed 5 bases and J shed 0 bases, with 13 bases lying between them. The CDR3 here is CASSLLDSSTDTQYF. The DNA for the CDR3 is TGCGCCAGCAGTTTGTTGGACTCTAGCACAGATACGCAGTATTTT.

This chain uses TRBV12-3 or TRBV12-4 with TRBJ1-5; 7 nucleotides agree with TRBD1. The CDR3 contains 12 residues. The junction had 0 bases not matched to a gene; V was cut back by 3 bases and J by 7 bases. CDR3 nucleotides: TGTGCCAGCAGTTTGGGACAGCAGCCCCAGCATTTT. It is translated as CASSLGQQPQHF.

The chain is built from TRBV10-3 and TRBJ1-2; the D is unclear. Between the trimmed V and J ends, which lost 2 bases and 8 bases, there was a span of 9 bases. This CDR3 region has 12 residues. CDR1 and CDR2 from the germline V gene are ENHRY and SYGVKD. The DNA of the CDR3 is TGTGCCATCAGTGAGGGGAGCGGGGGCTACACCTTC. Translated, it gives CAISEGSGGYTF.

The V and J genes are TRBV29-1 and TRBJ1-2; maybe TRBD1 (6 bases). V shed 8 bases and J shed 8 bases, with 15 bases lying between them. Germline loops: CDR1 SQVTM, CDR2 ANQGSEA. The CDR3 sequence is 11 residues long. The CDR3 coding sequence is TGCAGCTTGAAGGGGGTGGAAGGCTACACCTTC. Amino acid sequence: CSLKGVEGYTF.

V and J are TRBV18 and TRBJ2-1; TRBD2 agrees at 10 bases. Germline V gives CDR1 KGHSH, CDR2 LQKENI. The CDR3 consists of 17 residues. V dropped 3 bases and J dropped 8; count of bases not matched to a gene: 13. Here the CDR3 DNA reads TGTGCCAGCTCACCGCCGGGAGCGGGGGGGACTGTCCATGAGCAGTTCTTC. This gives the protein CASSPPGAGGTVHEQFF.

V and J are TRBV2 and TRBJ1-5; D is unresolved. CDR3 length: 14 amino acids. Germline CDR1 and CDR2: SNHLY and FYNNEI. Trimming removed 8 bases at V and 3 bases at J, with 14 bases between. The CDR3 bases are TGTGCCAGCCACTCCCTCGGGATCAATCAGCCCCAGCATTTT. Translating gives CASHSLGINQPQHF.

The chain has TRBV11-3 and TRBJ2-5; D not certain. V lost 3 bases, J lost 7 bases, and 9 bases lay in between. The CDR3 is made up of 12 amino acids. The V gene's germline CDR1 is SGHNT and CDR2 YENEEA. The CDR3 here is CASSLAVGTQYF. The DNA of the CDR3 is TGTGCCAGCAGCTTGGCCGTTGGGACCCAGTACTTC. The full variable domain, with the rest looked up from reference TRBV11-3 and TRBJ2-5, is EAGVVQSPRYKIIEKKQPVAFWCNPISGHNTLYWYLQNLGQGPELLIRYENEEAVDDSQLPKDRFSAERLKGVDSTLKIQPAELGDSAVYLCASSLAVGTQYFGPGTRLLVL.